The 7 T cell receptor beta chains listed next were all sequenced from one sample in a study of T cells in women clearing cervical HPV infection. Here immunoSEQ multiplex PCR was the method, and the copy in TCRdb shows in-frame clones only, minus some. The clone table shows tens of thousands of clones, with the ten largest holding roughly 6.8%. Material for sequencing was blood buffy coat. These receptors originate from a woman between 18 and 69 years old with a cervical HPV16 infection that either progressed to CIN3+ or cleared (not recorded which).

On this clone: The junction differs from germline at one of its ends, possibly a read error. The CDR3 sequence: CASSRGRGDGGLFF. CDR3 bases read: TGTGCCAGCAGCAGGGGTCGAGGGGACGGGGGG. This rearrangement joins TRBV11-2 to TRBJ2-2; tentative D call: TRBD2 (6 bases). Coverage ceases 3 residues before the CDR3 finishes, and the germline J gene fills in the end. The CDR3 spans 14 residues. Germline V gene lookup returns CDR1 SGHAT and CDR2 FQNNGV.

For this clone: The sequence runs out 3 residues before the end of the CDR3; the remainder is reconstructed from the germline J gene. The chain is built from TRBV7-3 and TRBJ1-1; 7 bases match TRBD1. The CDR3 spans 13 residues. Germline assignment: CDR1 SGHTA and CDR2 FQGTGA. CDR3 in amino acids: CASSPKGTDTAFF. The DNA read from the CDR3 is TGTGCCAGCAGCCCTAAAGGGACAGATACG.

Regarding this clone: The sequence runs out 3 residues before the end of the CDR3; the remainder is reconstructed from the germline J gene. The chain combines TRBV30 with TRBJ1-2; D is unresolved. CDR3 length: 13 amino acids. Germline lookup yields CDR1 GTSNPN and CDR2 SVGIG (reference sequence). The CDR3 sequence is CAWIGAGTDTYTF. Partial CDR3 DNA: TGTGCCTGGATAGGAGCCGGCACAGATACC.

Details on this clone: The read is 3 residues too short to cover the CDR3 end, so that end is filled in from the germline J gene. The V and J genes are TRBV10-1 and TRBJ2-2; a weak D match, TRBD1 (5 bases). CDR3 length equals 14 residues. Germline V gives CDR1 WNHNN, CDR2 SYGVQD (reference sequence). Trimming shortened V by 5 bases and J by 0 bases, and 7 bases separated the two germline ends. CDR3 sequence: CASSNRSNTGELFF. CDR3 DNA (partial): TGCGCCAGCAGTAACAGGTCGAACACCGGGGAG.

Notes on this clone: The CDR3 goes on 3 residues after the read ends, and that part is filled in from the germline J gene. The chain joins TRBV10-3 to TRBJ1-1, with D tentatively TRBD1 (5 bases). The CDR3 contains 15 residues. The germline V gene has CDR1 ENHRY and CDR2 SYGVKD. V was clipped by 0 bases and J by 7 bases, with 15 bases between them. Incomplete CDR3 DNA: TGTGCCATCAGTGAGTCGGGCAGAGGAACAGGTGAA. Its translation: CAISESGRGTGE. The whole CDR3 is CAISESGRGTGEAFF.

For this clone: The read terminates 3 residues ahead of where the CDR3 ends, so the germline J gene completes it. The chain combines TRBV7-9 with TRBJ2-2; the D gene is possibly TRBD2 (6 bases). The CDR3 contains 15 residues. Germline V gene sequence: CDR1 SEHNR, CDR2 FQNEAQ (reference sequence). The CDR3 region is CASSLGRESNEKLFF. The sequenced part of the CDR3 DNA is TGTGCCAGCAGCTTAGGGCGGGAATCTAATGAAAAG. The full variable domain, its missing parts supplied by reference TRBV7-9 and TRBJ2-2, is DTGVSQNPRHKITKRGQNVTFRCDPISEHNRLYWYRQTLGQGPEFLTYFQNEAQLEKSRLLSDRFSAERPKGSFSTLEIQRTEQGDSAMYLCASSLGRESNEKLFFGEGSRLTVL.

Details on this clone: The read terminates 3 residues before the CDR3 end, so the remaining end is supplied by the germline J gene. The V and J genes are TRBV9 and TRBJ2-6, with D possibly TRBD2 on 5 matching bases. This CDR3 has 15 amino acids. V gave up 4 bases and J gave up 2 bases, with 10 bases separating them. Looked up from germline, CDR1 is SGDLS and CDR2 is YYNGEE. The CDR3 here is CASSTGEAGANVLTF. The sequenced CDR3 bases are TGTGCCAGCAGCACCGGGGAAGCTGGGGCCAACGTC.